This T cell receptor (beta chain) was identified during a study of blood T cells in healthy people across ages. Background on the study: About one barcoded beta molecule was captured per two T cells (by template switching).

A second PCR of about 6 to 11 cycles used a sample-barcoded 5' primer and a J-beta primer mix. TCRdb processed the 5' RACE reads anew with MiXCR; each CDR3 protein has one entry. The sample carries 850,000 or so distinct CDR3 sequences, under 30% recorded once. Overall study findings and caveats: Unsorted PBMCs blocked a conclusive comparison of naive and antigen-experienced cells.

The CDR3 has 18 residues. After removal of 1 base from V and 1 base from J, the junction contained 9 bases not matched to a gene. Germline V CDR1 and CDR2: MNHNS, SASEGT. Note on this clonotype: Its matching antigen is unknown.

Material for sequencing was blood. J is TRBJ2-3 and V is TRBV6-1; 9 nucleotides align to TRBD2. The origin of this receptor is a woman of 80 years or more in good health. In DNA, the CDR3 is TGTGCCAGCAGTGAAGGGGTATTAGCGGGGGCCGGCACAGATACGCAGTATTTT. As protein: CASSEGVLAGAGTDTQYF.